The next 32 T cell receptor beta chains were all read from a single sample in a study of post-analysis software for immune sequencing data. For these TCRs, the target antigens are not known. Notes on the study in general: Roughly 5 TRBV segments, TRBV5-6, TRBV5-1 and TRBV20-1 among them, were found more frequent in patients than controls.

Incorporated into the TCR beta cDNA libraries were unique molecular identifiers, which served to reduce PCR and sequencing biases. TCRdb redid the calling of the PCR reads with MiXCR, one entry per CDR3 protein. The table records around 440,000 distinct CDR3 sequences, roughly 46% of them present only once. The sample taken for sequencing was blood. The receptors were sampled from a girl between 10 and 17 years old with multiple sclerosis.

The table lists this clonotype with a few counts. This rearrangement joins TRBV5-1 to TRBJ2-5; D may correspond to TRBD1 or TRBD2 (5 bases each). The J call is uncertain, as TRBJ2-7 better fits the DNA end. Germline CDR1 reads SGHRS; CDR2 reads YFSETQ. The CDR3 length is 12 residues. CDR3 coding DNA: TGCGCCAGCAGTGGGGGTTTAGACGAGCAGTACTTC. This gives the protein CASSGGLDEQYF.

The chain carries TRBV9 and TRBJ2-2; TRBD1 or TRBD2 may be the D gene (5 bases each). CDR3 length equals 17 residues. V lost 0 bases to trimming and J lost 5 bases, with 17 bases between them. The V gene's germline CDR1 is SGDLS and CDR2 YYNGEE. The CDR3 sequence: CASSVGDATDTTGELFF. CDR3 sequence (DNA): TGTGCCAGCAGCGTAGGGGACGCCACCGATACTACCGGGGAGCTGTTTTTT.

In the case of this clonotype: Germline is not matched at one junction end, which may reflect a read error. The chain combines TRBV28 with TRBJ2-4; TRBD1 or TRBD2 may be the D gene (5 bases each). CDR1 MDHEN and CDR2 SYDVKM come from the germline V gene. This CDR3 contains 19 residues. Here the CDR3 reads CVSISSRDQYSVAKNIQYF. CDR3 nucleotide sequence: TGTGTCAGCATTTCCTCCCGGGACCAATACTCGGTGGCCAAAAACATTCAGTACTTC.

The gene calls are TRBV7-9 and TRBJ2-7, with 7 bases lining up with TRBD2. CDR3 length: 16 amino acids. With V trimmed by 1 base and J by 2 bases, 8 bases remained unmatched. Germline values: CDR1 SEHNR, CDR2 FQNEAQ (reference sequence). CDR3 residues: CASSLGWPGRTYEQYF. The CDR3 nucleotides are TGTGCCAGCAGCTTAGGGTGGCCCGGGAGGACCTACGAGCAGTACTTC.

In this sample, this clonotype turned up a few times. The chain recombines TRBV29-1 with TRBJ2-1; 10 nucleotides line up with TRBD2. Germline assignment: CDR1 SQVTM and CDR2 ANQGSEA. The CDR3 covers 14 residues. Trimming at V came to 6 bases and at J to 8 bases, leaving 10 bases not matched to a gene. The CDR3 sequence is CSVLAGVRPDEQFF. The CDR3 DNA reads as TGCAGCGTCCTAGCGGGAGTCCGTCCCGATGAGCAGTTCTTC.

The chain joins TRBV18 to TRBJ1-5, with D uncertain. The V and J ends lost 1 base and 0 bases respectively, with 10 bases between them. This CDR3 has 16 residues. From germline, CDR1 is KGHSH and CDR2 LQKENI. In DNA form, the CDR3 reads TGTGCCAGCTCACCACGAGCGGGAGATAGCAATCAGCCCCAGCATTTT. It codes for CASSPRAGDSNQPQHF. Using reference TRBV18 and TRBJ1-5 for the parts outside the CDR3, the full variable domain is NAGVMQNPRHLVRRRGQEARLRCSPMKGHSHVYWYRQLPEEGLKFMVYLQKENIIDESGMPKERFSAEFPKEGPSILRIQQVVRGDSAAYFCASSPRAGDSNQPQHFGDGTRLSIL.

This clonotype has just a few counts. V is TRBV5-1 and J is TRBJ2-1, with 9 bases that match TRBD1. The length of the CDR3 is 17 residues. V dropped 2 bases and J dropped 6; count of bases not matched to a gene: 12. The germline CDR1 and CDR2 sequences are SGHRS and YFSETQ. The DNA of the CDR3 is TGCGCCAGCAGCTTACTACCGGGACAGGGAACTGGCAATGAGCAGTTCTTC. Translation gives CASSLLPGQGTGNEQFF.

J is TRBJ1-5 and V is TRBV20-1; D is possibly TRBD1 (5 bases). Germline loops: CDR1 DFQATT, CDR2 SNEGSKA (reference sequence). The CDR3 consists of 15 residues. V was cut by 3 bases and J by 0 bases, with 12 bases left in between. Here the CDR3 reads CSARGRGYSNQPQHF. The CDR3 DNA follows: TGCAGTGCTAGGGGGAGGGGCTATAGCAATCAGCCCCAGCATTTT.

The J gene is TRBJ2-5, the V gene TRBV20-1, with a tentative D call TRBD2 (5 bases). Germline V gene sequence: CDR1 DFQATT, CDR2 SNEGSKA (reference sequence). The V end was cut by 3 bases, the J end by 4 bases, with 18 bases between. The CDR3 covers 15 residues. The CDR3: CSARSSVGAGETQYF. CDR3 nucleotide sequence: TGCAGTGCTAGGAGTAGCGTCGGAGCTGGAGAGACCCAGTACTTC.

The CDR3 loop reads CASSTSGDTQYF. CDR3 nucleotide sequence: TGTGCCAGCAGCACTAGCGGTGATACGCAGTATTTT. The gene calls are TRBV7-9 and TRBJ2-3, with 8 bases matching TRBD2. Germline V CDR1 and CDR2: SEHNR, FQNEAQ (reference sequence). With 5 bases clipped from V and 6 bases from J, the junction kept 1 base outside the gene matches. The CDR3 covers 12 residues.

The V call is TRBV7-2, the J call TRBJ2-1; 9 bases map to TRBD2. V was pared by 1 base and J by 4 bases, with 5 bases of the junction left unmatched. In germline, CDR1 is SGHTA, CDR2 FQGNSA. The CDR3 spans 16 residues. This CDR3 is CASSLVRTSDYNEQFF. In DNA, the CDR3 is TGTGCCAGCAGCTTAGTGCGGACTAGCGATTACAATGAGCAGTTCTTC.

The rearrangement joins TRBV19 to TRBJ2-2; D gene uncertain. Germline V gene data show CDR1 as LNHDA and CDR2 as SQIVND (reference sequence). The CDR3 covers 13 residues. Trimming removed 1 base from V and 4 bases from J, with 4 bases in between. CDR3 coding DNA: TGTGCCAGTAGTATAGCAGCCACCGGGGAGCTGTTTTTT. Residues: CASSIAATGELFF.

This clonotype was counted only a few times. In DNA form, the CDR3 reads TGCAGTGCTAGTTCCGGGAGGGGGCAGTGGGAGCAGTACTTC. It yields the protein CSASSGRGQWEQYF. The chain recombines TRBV20-1 with TRBJ2-7, with a possible D match to TRBD2 (8 bases). In germline, CDR1 is DFQATT, CDR2 SNEGSKA (reference sequence). Trimming removed 3 bases at V and 7 bases at J, with 19 bases between. The CDR3 runs 14 residues.

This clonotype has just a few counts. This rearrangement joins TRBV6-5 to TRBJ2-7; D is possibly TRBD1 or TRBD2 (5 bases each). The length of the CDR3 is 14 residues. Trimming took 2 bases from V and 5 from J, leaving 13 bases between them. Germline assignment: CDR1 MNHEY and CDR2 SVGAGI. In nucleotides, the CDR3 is TGTGCCAGCAGTTACAAGGGGAGTAGGGACGAGCAGTACTTC. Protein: CASSYKGSRDEQYF.

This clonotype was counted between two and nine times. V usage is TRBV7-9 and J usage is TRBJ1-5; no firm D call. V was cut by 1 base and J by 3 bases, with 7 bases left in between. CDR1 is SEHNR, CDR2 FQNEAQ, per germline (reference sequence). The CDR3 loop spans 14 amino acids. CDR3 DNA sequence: TGTGCCAGCAGCTTAGGAGGATTCAATCAGCCCCAGCATTTT. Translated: CASSLGGFNQPQHF.

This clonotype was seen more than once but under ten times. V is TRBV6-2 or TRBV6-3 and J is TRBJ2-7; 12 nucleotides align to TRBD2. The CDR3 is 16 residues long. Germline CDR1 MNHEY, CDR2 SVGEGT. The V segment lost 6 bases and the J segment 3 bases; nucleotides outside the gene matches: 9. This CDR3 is CASSNRGTSGYYEQYF. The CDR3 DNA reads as TGTGCCAGCAGCAACCGCGGGACTAGCGGGTACTACGAGCAGTACTTC.

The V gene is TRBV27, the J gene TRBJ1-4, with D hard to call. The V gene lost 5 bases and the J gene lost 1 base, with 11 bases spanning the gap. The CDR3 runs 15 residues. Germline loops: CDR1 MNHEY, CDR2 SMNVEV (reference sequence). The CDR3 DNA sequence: TGTGCCAGCAGTCCCTTCAGTGTAACTAATGAAAAACTGTTTTTT. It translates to CASSPFSVTNEKLFF.

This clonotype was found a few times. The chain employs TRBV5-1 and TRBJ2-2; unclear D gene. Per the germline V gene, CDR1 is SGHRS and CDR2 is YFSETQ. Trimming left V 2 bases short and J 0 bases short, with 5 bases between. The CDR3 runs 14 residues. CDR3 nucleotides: TGCGCCAGCAGCTTCGAGGCGAACACCGGGGAGCTGTTTTTT. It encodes CASSFEANTGELFF.

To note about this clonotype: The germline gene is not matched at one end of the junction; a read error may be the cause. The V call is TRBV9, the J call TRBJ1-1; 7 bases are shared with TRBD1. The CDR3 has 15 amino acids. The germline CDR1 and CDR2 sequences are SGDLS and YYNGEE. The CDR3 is CASRPTGTENTEAFF. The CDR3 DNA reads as TGTGCCAGCAGACCAACCGGGACAGAGAACACTGAGGCTTTCTTT.

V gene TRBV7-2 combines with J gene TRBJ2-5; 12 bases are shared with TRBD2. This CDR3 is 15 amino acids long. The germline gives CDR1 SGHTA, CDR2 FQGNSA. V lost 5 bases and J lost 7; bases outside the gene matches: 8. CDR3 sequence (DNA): TGTGCCAGCAGCGCCGGACTAGCGGGAATAGGGACCCAGTACTTC. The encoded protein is CASSAGLAGIGTQYF.

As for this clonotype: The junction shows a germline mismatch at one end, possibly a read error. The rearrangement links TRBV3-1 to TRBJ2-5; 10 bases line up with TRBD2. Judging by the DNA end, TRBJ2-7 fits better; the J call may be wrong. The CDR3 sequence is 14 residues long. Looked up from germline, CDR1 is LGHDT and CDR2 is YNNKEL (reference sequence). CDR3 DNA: TGTGTCAGCAGCCCGCTAGCGGGAGAGGTCGAGCAGTACTTC. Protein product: CVSSPLAGEVEQYF.

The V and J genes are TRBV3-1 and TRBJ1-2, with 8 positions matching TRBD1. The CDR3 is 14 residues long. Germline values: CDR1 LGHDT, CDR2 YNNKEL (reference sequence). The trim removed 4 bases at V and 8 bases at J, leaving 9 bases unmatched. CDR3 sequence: CASSPLGRGPGYTF. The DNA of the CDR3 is TGTGCCAGCAGCCCATTGGGCAGGGGGCCCGGCTACACCTTC.

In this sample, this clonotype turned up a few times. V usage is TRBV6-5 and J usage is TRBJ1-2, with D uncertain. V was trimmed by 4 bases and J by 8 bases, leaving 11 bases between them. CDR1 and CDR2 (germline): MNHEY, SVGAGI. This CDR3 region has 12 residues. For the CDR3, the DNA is TGTGCCAGCAGTTCCCCCTCCGGGGGCTACACCTTC. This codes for CASSSPSGGYTF.

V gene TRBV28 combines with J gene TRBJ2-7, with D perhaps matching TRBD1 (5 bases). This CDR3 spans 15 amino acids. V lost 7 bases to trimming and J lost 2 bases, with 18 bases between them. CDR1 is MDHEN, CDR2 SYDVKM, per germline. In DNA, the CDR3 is TGTGCCAGCAATGACCTGACAGCCATCCCCTACGAGCAGTACTTC. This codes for CASNDLTAIPYEQYF.

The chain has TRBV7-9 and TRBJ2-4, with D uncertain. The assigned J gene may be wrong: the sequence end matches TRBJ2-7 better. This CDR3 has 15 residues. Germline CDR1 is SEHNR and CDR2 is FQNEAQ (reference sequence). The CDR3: CASSSLAELSYEQYF. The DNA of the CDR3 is TGTGCCAGCAGCTCATTAGCCGAACTCTCCTACGAGCAGTACTTC.

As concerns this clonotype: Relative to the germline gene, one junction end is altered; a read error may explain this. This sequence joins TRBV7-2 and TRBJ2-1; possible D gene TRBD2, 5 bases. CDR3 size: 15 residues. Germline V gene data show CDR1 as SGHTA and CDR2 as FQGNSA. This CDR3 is CASGLDPLGGNEQFF. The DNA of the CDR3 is TGTGCCAGCGGCTTAGATCCACTAGGTGGCAATGAGCAGTTCTTC.

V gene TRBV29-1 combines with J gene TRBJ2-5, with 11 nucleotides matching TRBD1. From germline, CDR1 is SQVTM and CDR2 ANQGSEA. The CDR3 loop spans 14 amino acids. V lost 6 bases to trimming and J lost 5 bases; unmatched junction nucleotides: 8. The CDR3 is CSVLDRGRAETQYF. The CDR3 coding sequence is TGCAGCGTCTTGGACAGGGGGCGAGCGGAGACCCAGTACTTC.

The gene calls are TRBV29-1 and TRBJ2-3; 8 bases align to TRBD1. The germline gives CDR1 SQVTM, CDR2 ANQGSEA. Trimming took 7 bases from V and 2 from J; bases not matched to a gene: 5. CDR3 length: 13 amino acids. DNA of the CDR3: TGCAGCGCCTGGGACAGGCCCACAGATACGCAGTATTTT. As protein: CSAWDRPTDTQYF.

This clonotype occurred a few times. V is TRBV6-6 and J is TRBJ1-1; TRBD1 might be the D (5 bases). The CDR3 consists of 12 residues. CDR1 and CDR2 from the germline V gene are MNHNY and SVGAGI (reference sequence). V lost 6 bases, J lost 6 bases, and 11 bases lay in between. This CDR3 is CASRAGYPEAFF. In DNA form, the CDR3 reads TGTGCCAGCAGGGCAGGGTACCCTGAAGCTTTCTTT.

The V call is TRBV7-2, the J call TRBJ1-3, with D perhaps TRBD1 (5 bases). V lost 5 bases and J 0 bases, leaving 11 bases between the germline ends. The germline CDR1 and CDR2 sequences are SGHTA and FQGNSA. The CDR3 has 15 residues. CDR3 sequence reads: CASSPGPNSGNTIYF. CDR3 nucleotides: TGTGCCAGCAGCCCGGGACCGAACTCTGGAAACACCATATATTTT.

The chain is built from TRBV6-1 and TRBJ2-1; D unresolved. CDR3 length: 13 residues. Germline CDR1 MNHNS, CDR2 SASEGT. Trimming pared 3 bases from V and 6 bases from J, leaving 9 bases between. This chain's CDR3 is CASSDPEGNEQFF. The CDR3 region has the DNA TGTGCCAGCAGTGACCCTGAAGGCAATGAGCAGTTCTTC.

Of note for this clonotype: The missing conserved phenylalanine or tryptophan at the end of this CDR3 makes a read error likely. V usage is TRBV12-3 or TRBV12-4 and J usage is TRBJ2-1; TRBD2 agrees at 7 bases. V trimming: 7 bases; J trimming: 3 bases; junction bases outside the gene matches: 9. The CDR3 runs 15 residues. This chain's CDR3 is CASTPQAGIYNEQFL. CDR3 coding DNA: TGTGCCAGCACCCCTCAAGCGGGGATCTACAATGAGCAGTTCCTC.